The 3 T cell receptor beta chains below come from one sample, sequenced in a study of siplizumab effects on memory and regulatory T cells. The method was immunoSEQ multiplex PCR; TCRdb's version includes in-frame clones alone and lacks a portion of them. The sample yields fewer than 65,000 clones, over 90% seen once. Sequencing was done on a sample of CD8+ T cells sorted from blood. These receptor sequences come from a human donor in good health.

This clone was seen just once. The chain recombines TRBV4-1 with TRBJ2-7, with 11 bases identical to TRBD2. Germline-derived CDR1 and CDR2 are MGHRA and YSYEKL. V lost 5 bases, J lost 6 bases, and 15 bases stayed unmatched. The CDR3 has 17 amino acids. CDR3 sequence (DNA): TGCGCCAGCAGCTCACTCTACTCGGGACTAGCGGACTCCGAGCAGTACTTC. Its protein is CASSSLYSGLADSEQYF.

The CDR3 bases are TGTGCCAGCAGCGTAGGTAACAGGGATCAGCCCCAGCATTTT. This encodes CASSVGNRDQPQHF. This chain connects TRBV9 to TRBJ1-5, with D possibly TRBD1 on 6 matching bases. Trimming took 0 bases from V and 5 from J, leaving 9 bases between them. CDR3 size: 14 residues. Germline values: CDR1 SGDLS, CDR2 YYNGEE.

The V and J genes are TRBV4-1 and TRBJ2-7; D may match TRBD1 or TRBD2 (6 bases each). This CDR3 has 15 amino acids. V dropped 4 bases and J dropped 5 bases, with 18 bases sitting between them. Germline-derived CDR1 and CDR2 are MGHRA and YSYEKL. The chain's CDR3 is CASSPVPGGIHEQYF. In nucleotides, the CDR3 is TGCGCCAGCAGCCCGGTACCCGGGGGCATCCACGAGCAGTACTTC.